Reported below is one T cell receptor (beta chain). Its antigen is not known. TCRdb's table, derived via immunoSEQ multiplex PCR, lists solely in-frame clones and lacks some. The table has about 86,000 clones, around nine tenths seen once; the top ten hold 1.3% to 1.5%. CDR3 size: 16 residues. Germline CDR1 and CDR2: SGHDT and YYEEEE. V was pared by 4 bases and J by 4 bases, with 20 bases between. The data stem from a study of OX40 agonist ivuxolimab in advanced cancers. Study overall: Patients were roughly 83% male with ages roughly 20 to 80, mean approximately 55.

Study conclusions and caveats: Relatively little clonal expansion, among the lowest observed, appeared in partial responders at 0.1-3.0 mg/kg. Low normalized clonal expansion also occurred in some nonresponding patients.

This sequence joins TRBV5-6 and TRBJ1-1; D may be TRBD1 (5 bases). Sample: CD4+ or CD8+ T cells sorted from blood, taken in a trial of the OX40 agonist ivuxolimab. This clonotype was obtained from an adult with an advanced solid tumor such as melanoma, head and neck, liver or kidney cancer. DNA for the CDR3: TGTGCCAGCAGCCCCTACCTACCGGGACTCGGCACTGAAGCTTTCTTT. It codes for CASSPYLPGLGTEAFF.